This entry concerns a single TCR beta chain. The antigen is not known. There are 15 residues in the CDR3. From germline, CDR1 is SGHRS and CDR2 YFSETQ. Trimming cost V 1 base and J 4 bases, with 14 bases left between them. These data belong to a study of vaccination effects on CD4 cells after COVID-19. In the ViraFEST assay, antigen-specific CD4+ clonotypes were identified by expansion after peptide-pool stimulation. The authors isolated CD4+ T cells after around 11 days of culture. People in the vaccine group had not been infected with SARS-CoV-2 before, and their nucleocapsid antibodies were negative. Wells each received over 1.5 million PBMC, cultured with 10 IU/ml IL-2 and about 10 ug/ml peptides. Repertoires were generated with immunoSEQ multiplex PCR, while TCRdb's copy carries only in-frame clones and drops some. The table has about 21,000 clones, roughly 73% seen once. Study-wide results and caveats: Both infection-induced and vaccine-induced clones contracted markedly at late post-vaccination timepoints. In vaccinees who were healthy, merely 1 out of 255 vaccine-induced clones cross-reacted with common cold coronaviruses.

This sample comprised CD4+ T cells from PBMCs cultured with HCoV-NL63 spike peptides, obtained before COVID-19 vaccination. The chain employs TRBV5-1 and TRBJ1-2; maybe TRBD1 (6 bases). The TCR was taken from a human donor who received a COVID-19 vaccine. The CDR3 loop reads CASSLTNRDVYGYTF. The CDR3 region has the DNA TGCGCCAGCAGCTTGACAAACAGGGATGTCTATGGCTACACCTTC.